This entry describes one T cell receptor beta chain. The V and J ends lost 1 base and 7 bases, in that order; junction bases with no gene match: 7. This CDR3 region has 15 residues. The germline gives CDR1 KGHSH, CDR2 LQKENI. Some clones are missing from TCRdb's copy, which holds only in-frame ones; the method was immunoSEQ multiplex PCR. The table has over 250,000 clones, 88% seen once. The entry originates in a study of blood T cell repertoires in COVID-19. Study as a whole: In each case, the material was cDNA or gDNA derived from T cells, B-cell-depleted T cells, or PBMCs.

This chain joins TRBV18 and TRBJ2-1, with 7 bases identical to TRBD2. Sequencing was performed on PBMCs or T cells enriched from blood (not recorded which). The receptor comes from a woman between 50 and 59 years old who had recovered from COVID-19. DNA of the CDR3: TGTGCCAGCTCACCACTTAGCGGGCCTGGGAATGAGCAGTTCTTC. This translates into CASSPLSGPGNEQFF.